Described below is a single T cell receptor beta chain sequence and its context. The antigen remains unidentified. These data are taken from a study of cytomegalovirus exposure and HLA in healthy donors. Both 60 Vbeta primers and 13 Jbeta primers went into the PCR. Profiling relied on immunoSEQ multiplex PCR, and the TCRdb table lists in-frame clones only, not all of them. The sample holds about 150,000 clones. Overall study results and limits: The study reported that TCR beta sequences accurately predicted HLA-A and HLA-B alleles in most subjects. The study found most TCR sequences rare, yet found some public TCRs in many donors. A list of roughly 160 TCR beta chains associated with cytomegalovirus was given.

Sequencing used PBMCs. This TCR derives from a man aged 30-40 years in good health and CMV-seronegative.

CDR3 residues: CASSPGQDSPYEQYF. The CDR3 DNA is TGTGCCAGCAGCCCGGGACAGGATAGTCCCTACGAGCAGTACTTC. This chain connects TRBV5-4 to TRBJ2-7, with 8 bases identical to TRBD1. CDR3 length: 15 residues. From germline, CDR1 is SGHNT and CDR2 YYREEE (reference sequence). V was pared by 4 bases and J by 2 bases, with 8 bases of the junction left unmatched.